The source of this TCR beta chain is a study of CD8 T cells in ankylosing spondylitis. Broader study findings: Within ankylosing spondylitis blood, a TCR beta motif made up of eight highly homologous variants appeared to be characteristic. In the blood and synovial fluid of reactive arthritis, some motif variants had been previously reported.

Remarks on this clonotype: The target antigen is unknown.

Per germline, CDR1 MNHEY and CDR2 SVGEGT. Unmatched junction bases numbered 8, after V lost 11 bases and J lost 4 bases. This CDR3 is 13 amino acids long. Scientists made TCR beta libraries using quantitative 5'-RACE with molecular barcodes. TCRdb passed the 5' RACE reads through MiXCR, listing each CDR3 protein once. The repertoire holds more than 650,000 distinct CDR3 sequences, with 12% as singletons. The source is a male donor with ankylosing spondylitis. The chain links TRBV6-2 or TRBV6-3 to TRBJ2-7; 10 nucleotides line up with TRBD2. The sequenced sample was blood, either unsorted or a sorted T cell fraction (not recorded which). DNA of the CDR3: TGTGCCGCAGGGCTAGCGGGAGTATACGAGCAGTACTTC. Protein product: CAAGLAGVYEQYF.